The 21 T cell receptor beta chains below come from one sample, sequenced in a study of T cell repertoires in cytomegalovirus infection. From the reads, TCRdb called clonotypes with MiXCR, one entry per CDR3 protein. The repertoire holds roughly 300,000 distinct CDR3 sequences, more than 8% seen once, with around 4.1% in the top ten. Sequenced material: PBMCs. These receptor sequences come from a human donor in good health (CMV status not recorded). Some clones in this sample may be carry-over from other donors' samples.

This clonotype has at least ten counts. V and J are TRBV6-5 and TRBJ1-2; TRBD1 matches at 8 bases. The CDR3 runs 14 residues. Germline CDR1 MNHEY, CDR2 SVGAGI. Trimming at V came to 7 bases and at J to 4 bases, leaving 8 bases not matched to a gene. CDR3 protein: CASNPGQEIYGYTF. Here the CDR3 DNA reads TGTGCCAGCAACCCGGGACAGGAGATCTATGGCTACACCTTC.

This clonotype was counted once. One base away lies a much larger clone, so this may be a sequencing read error. This chain joins TRBV7-2 and TRBJ1-2; D possibly corresponds to TRBD1 (5 bases). CDR1 is SGHTA, CDR2 FQGNSA, per germline. V dropped 1 base and J dropped 5 bases, with 17 bases sitting between them. The CDR3 runs 16 residues. CDR3 DNA: TGTGCCAGCAGCTTAGATATCGGCAGGGTGGCGTATGGCTACACCTTC. Residues: CASSLDIGRVAYGYTF.

This chain connects TRBV7-3 to TRBJ2-7; 7 bases fit TRBD2. This CDR3 has 16 amino acids. V shed 2 bases, J shed 2 bases, and the junction held 9 bases outside the gene matches. Germline CDR1 is SGHTA and CDR2 is FQGTGA. CDR3 in amino acids: CASSLGERDTAYEQYF. The CDR3 DNA reads TGTGCCAGCAGCTTAGGGGAGCGGGATACTGCCTACGAGCAGTACTTC.

The V call is TRBV15, the J call TRBJ1-4, with unresolved D. The V and J ends lost 5 bases and 6 bases respectively, with 7 bases between them. The CDR3 consists of 12 residues. Germline V gives CDR1 LNHNV, CDR2 YYDKDF (reference sequence). The CDR3 loop reads CATSAHDEKLFF. Written as DNA, the CDR3 is TGTGCCACCAGCGCCCACGATGAAAAACTGTTTTTT. The full variable domain, rest sourced from reference TRBV15 and TRBJ1-4, is DAMVIQNPRYQVTQFGKPVTLSCSQTLNHNVMYWYQQKSSQAPKLLFHYYDKDFNNEADTPDNFQSRRPNTSFCFLDIRSPGLGDTAMYLCATSAHDEKLFFGSGTQLSVL.

At least ten counts were recorded for this clonotype. This chain joins TRBV7-6 and TRBJ1-3; 8 nucleotides line up with TRBD1. Germline V gives CDR1 SGHVS, CDR2 FNYEAQ. With 2 bases clipped from V and 0 bases from J, the junction kept 9 bases outside the gene matches. There are 18 residues in the CDR3. In DNA, the CDR3 is TGTGCCAGCAGCTTATGGACAGGGAGTAGCATCTCTGGAAACACCATATATTTT. Protein product: CASSLWTGSSISGNTIYF.

A few counts support this clonotype. The chain employs TRBV12-3 or TRBV12-4 and TRBJ1-1; 7 bases are shared with TRBD1. Trimming at V came to 6 bases and at J to 4 bases, leaving 11 bases not matched to a gene. The CDR3 is 15 amino acids. The CDR3 loop reads CASSLNRGSGTEAFF. CDR3 bases: TGTGCCAGCAGCTTAAACAGGGGCTCGGGCACTGAAGCTTTCTTT.

This clonotype was picked up a small number of times. This sequence joins TRBV7-6 and TRBJ1-2, with TRBD1 matching 12 bases. Germline V gene data show CDR1 as SGHVS and CDR2 as FNYEAQ. V lost 4 bases and J lost 5; bases outside the gene matches: 5. CDR3 length: 15 amino acids. CDR3 protein: CASSSGTGGEYGYTF. The CDR3 nucleotides read TGTGCCAGCAGCTCCGGGACAGGGGGCGAATATGGCTACACCTTC.

There are many counts of this clonotype. The V and J genes are TRBV7-2 and TRBJ2-1; 8 nucleotides line up with TRBD1. The germline V gene encodes CDR1 SGHTA and CDR2 FQGNSA. The CDR3 totals 14 residues. J lost 8 bases, V lost 5 bases, and 8 bases had no gene match. The CDR3 DNA follows: TGTGCCAGCAGCGCCTGGACAGGGATCGATGAGCAGTTCTTC. It specifies CASSAWTGIDEQFF.

As concerns this clonotype: This clone may be a read error of a much larger clone one base away. CDR3 region: CSAGDRTAWGANVLTF. CDR3 bases: TGCAGTGCTGGGGACAGGACAGCGTGGGGGGCCAACGTCCTGACTTTC. This chain joins TRBV20-1 and TRBJ2-6, with 8 bases matching TRBD1. CDR1 and CDR2 (germline): DFQATT, SNEGSKA (reference sequence). V was clipped by 5 bases and J by 4 bases; unmatched bases: 10. CDR3 size: 16 residues.

The sample holds a few counts of this clonotype. The chain recombines TRBV6-2 or TRBV6-3 with TRBJ1-3; D is uncertain. The germline V gene encodes CDR1 MNHEY and CDR2 SVGEGT. V was cut by 6 bases and J by 0 bases, with 21 bases left in between. CDR3 length: 18 residues. The CDR3 sequence: CASSRTGRLGNSGNTIYF. The DNA of the CDR3 is TGTGCCAGCAGCCGAACCGGACGGCTTGGGAACTCTGGAAACACCATATATTTT.

In its sample, this clonotype was seen a few times. The rearrangement joins TRBV12-3 or TRBV12-4 to TRBJ1-1; 8 bases agree with TRBD1. Unmatched junction bases numbered 9, after V lost 1 base and J lost 2 bases. This CDR3 contains 17 residues. The CDR3: CASSLVAPGQANTEAFF. Here the CDR3 DNA reads TGTGCCAGCAGTTTAGTTGCCCCGGGACAGGCTAACACTGAAGCTTTCTTT.

V is TRBV20-1 and J is TRBJ1-2; 7 nucleotides align to TRBD1. Germline V gene data show CDR1 as DFQATT and CDR2 as SNEGSKA (reference sequence). The V and J ends lost 3 bases and 3 bases, in that order; junction bases with no gene match: 10. The CDR3 spans 15 residues. The CDR3 sequence: CSASVRYRGDYGYTF. CDR3 sequence (DNA): TGCAGTGCTAGTGTCAGATACAGGGGAGACTATGGCTACACCTTC.

A remark on this clonotype: A much larger clone sits a single nucleotide away, making a read error possible. This chain links TRBV10-3 with TRBJ2-1; D is tentatively TRBD1 or TRBD2 (5 bases each). This CDR3 comprises 17 residues. CDR1 and CDR2 (germline): ENHRY, SYGVKD. V lost 4 bases, J lost 2 bases, and 18 bases lay in between. The CDR3 coding sequence is TGTGCCATCAGTGGTATTGGGGGAGCTGGGCCCTACAATGAGCAGTTCTTC. Protein sequence: CAISGIGGAGPYNEQFF.

This clonotype appeared a few times. This chain links TRBV5-6 with TRBJ1-2, with D unresolved. Germline V gene lookup returns CDR1 SGHDT and CDR2 YYEEEE. Trimming stripped 6 bases from V and 5 bases from J, with 11 bases between. The CDR3 runs to 12 residues. The CDR3 here is CASNIQAYGYTF. The CDR3 region has the DNA TGTGCCAGCAACATTCAGGCGTATGGCTACACCTTC.

This rearrangement joins TRBV6-8 to TRBJ2-5; TRBD1 is a possible D gene (7 bases). Trimming shortened V by 5 bases and J by 4 bases, and 17 bases separated the two germline ends. Germline CDR1 reads MNHGY; CDR2 reads SAAAGT. The CDR3 is 15 amino acids. Here the CDR3 reads CASSLGGGTTETQYF. The CDR3 bases are TGTGCCAGCAGTCTAGGAGGGGGCACGACAGAGACCCAGTACTTC.

The chain links TRBV4-1 to TRBJ1-2; TRBD1 matches at 7 bases. The germline V gene encodes CDR1 MGHRA and CDR2 YSYEKL. Unmatched junction bases numbered 7, after V lost 4 bases and J lost 2 bases. This CDR3 has 15 amino acids. This CDR3 is CASSPPGQTNYGYTF. In nucleotides, the CDR3 is TGCGCCAGCAGCCCTCCGGGACAGACCAACTATGGCTACACCTTC.

This clonotype was seen ten or more times. The chain couples TRBV7-9 to TRBJ1-6; D not resolved. V shed 3 bases and J shed 0 bases, with 6 bases lying between them. Germline V gene sequence: CDR1 SEHNR, CDR2 FQNEAQ (reference sequence). CDR3 length: 15 residues. Here the CDR3 DNA reads TGTGCCAGCAGCTTGGAGAGCTCCTATAATTCACCCCTCCACTTT. It is translated as CASSLESSYNSPLHF.

Ten or more counts support this clonotype. The genes are TRBV10-3 and TRBJ2-3; no clear D. Between the trimmed V and J ends, which lost 0 bases and 1 base, there was a span of 8 bases. This CDR3 is 15 amino acids long. Per germline, CDR1 ENHRY and CDR2 SYGVKD. The CDR3 is CAISESVTGTDTQYF. The CDR3 DNA sequence: TGTGCCATCAGTGAGTCAGTCACTGGCACAGATACGCAGTATTTT.

J is TRBJ2-1 and V is TRBV6-5; D remains ambiguous. Deletions cut 4 bases from V and 7 bases from J, with 8 bases between. The CDR3 length is 12 residues. The germline V gene encodes CDR1 MNHEY and CDR2 SVGAGI. CDR3 sequence reads: CASSSSGNEQFF. The CDR3 DNA sequence: TGTGCCAGCAGTTCGTCCGGGAATGAGCAGTTCTTC.

This clonotype was seen only a few times. The chain couples TRBV20-1 to TRBJ2-1; tentatively, D is TRBD1 (6 bases). Germline CDR1 is DFQATT and CDR2 is SNEGSKA (reference sequence). CDR3 length equals 13 residues. Trimming left V 3 bases short and J 9 bases short, with 15 bases between. Written as DNA, the CDR3 is TGCAGTGCTAGCAACAGGGTCACCGGTGAGCAGTTCTTC. Its protein product is CSASNRVTGEQFF.

There are a few counts of this clonotype. The gene calls are TRBV7-1 and TRBJ1-5, with D possibly being TRBD1 (5 bases). TRBV7-1 is an ORF, with its function uncertain. Trimming removed 4 bases from V and 0 bases from J, with 7 bases in between. The CDR3 totals 14 residues. The CDR3 DNA reads TGTGCCAGCAGCTGGGGGGTTAGCAATCAGCCCCAGCATTTT. The encoded protein is CASSWGVSNQPQHF.